This T cell receptor beta chain comes out of a study of blood T cell repertoires in COVID-19. Overall study: Sources were T cells, B-cell-depleted T cells, or PBMCs; the material itself was cDNA or gDNA.

There are a few counts of this clone. The CDR3 is 15 amino acids. The V segment lost 10 bases and the J segment 5 bases; nucleotides outside the gene matches: 6. Germline assignment: CDR1 SEHNR and CDR2 FQNEAQ (reference sequence). Original processing methods: Estimates of nucleated cell counts were drawn from the amplification of reference gene primers. The protocol was immunoSEQ multiplex PCR, while the TCRdb copy is restricted to in-frame clones and leaves out a portion. The DNA was the basis for D and trimming; V, J and clone size are from that table. This sample has 45,000 to 55,000 clones; roughly 79% occur once, and the top ten carry around 14%.

The specimen was peripheral blood. V usage is TRBV7-9 and J usage is TRBJ2-2; 14 positions match TRBD2. This clonotype was obtained from a human donor with active or convalescent COVID-19. The donor label of this sample is uncertain. CDR3 region: CATQGTSGRTGELFF. The CDR3 DNA sequence: TGTGCCACCCAAGGGACTAGCGGGAGAACCGGGGAGCTGTTTTTT.